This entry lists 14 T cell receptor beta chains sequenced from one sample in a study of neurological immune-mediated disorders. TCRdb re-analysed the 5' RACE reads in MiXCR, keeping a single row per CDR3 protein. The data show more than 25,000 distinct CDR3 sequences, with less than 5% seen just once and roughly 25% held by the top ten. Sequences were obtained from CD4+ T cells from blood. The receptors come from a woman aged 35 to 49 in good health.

The CDR3 loop reads CSAREDSHSGNTIYF. In DNA form, the CDR3 reads TGCAGTGCTAGAGAAGACAGTCACTCTGGAAACACCATATATTTT. V usage is TRBV20-1 and J usage is TRBJ1-3; tentative D call: TRBD1 (5 bases). Trimming removed 0 bases from V and 0 bases from J, with 9 bases in between. The length of the CDR3 is 15 residues. Germline loops: CDR1 DFQATT, CDR2 SNEGSKA (reference sequence).

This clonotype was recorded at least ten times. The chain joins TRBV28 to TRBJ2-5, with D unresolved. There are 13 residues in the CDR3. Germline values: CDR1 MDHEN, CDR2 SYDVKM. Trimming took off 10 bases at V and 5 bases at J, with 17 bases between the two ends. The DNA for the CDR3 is TGTGCCACCGGCTACGCTCCCATGGAGACCCAGTACTTC. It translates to CATGYAPMETQYF.

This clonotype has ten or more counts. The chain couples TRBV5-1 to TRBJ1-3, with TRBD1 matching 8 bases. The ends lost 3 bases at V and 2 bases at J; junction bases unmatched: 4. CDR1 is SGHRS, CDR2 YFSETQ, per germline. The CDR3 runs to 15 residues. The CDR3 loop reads CASSSQGVTGNTIYF. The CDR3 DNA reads TGCGCCAGCAGCTCACAGGGGGTAACTGGAAACACCATATATTTT.

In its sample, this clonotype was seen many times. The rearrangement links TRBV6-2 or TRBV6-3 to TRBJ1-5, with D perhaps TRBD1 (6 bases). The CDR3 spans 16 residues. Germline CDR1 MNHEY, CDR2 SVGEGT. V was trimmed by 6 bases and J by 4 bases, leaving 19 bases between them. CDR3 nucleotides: TGTGCCAGCAGGAGAGGCATGGGACAAATGAATCAGCCCCAGCATTTT. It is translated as CASRRGMGQMNQPQHF.

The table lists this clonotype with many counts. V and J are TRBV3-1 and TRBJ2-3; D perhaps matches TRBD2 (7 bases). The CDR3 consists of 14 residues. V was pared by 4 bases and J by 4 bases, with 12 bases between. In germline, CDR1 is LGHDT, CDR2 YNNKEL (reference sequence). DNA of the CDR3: TGTGCCAGCAGCCTCGGGGGGCTCCCAGATACGCAGTATTTT. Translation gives CASSLGGLPDTQYF.

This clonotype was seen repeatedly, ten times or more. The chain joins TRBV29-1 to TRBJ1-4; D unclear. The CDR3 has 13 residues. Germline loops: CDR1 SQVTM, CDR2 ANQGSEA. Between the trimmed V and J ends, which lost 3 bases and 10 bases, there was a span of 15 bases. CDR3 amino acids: CSVDWGAGGKLFF. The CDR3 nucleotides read TGCAGCGTTGATTGGGGTGCCGGCGGAAAACTGTTTTTT.

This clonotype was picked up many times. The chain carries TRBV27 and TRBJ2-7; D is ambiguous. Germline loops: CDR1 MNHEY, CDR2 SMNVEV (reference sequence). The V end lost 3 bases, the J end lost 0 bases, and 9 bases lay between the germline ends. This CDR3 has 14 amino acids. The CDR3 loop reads CASSFRRSSYEQYF. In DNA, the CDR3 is TGTGCCAGCAGTTTCCGACGGAGCTCCTACGAGCAGTACTTC.

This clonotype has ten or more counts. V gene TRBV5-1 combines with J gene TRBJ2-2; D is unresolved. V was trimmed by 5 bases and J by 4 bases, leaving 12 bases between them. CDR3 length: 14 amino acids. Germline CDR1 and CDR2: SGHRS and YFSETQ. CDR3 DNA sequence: TGCGCCAGCAGTCAGTCCGGCTTCACCGGGGAGCTGTTTTTT. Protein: CASSQSGFTGELFF.

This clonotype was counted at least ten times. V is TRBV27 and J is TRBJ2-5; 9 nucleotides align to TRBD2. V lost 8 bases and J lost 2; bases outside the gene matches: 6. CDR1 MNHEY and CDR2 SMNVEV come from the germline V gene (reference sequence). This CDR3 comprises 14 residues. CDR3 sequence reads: CASCWRGGQETQYF. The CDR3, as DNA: TGTGCCAGCTGCTGGCGGGGGGGTCAAGAGACCCAGTACTTC.

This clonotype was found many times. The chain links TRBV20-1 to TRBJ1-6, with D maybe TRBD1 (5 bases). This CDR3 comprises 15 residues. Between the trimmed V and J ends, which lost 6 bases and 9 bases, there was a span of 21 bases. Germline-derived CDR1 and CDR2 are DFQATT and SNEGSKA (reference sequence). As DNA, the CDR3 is TGCAGTGCCAGGGTCACAGGCCGGGAGACTTCACCCCTCCACTTT. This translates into CSARVTGRETSPLHF.

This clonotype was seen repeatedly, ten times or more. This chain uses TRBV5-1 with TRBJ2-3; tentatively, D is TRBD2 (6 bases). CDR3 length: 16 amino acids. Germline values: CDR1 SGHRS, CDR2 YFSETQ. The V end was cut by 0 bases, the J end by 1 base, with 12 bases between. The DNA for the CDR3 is TGCGCCAGCAGCTTGGAAGGAGCGGGCCGCACAGATACGCAGTATTTT. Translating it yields CASSLEGAGRTDTQYF.

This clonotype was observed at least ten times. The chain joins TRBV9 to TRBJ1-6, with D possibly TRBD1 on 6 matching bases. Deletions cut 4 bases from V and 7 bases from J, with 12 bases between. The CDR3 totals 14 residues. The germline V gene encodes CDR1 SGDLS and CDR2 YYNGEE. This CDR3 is CASSPRQANSPLHF. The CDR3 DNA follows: TGTGCCAGCAGCCCGCGACAGGCCAATTCACCCCTCCACTTT.

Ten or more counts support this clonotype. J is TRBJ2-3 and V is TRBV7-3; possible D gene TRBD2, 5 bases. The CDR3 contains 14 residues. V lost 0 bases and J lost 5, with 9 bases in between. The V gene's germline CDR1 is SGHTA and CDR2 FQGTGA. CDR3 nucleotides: TGTGCCAGCAGCTTAACCTCCGGGGTAGATACGCAGTATTTT. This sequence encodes CASSLTSGVDTQYF.

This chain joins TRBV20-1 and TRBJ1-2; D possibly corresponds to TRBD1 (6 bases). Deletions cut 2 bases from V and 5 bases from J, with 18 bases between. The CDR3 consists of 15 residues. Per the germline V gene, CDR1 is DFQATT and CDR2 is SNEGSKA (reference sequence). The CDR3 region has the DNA TGCAGTGCTAGACGGGGGGCGCTGGGTGGATATGGCTACACCTTC. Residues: CSARRGALGGYGYTF.